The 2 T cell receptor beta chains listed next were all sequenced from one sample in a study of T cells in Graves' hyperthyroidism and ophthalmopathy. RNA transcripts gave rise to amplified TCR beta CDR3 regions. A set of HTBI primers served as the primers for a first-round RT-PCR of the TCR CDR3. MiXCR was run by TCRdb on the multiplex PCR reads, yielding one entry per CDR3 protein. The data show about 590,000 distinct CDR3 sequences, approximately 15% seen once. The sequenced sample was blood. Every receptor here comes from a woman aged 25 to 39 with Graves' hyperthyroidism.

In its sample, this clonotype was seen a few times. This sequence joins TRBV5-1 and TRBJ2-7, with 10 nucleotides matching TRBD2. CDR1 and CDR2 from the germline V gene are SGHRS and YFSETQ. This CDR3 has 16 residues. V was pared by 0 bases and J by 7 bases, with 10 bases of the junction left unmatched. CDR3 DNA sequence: TGCGCCAGCAGCTTGGGGGGACTAGCGTCTAGGGGAGAGCAGTACTTC. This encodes CASSLGGLASRGEQYF.

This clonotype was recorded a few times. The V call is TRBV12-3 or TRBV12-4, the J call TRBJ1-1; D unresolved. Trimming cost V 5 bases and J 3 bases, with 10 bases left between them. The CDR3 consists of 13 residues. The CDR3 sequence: CASSRASYTEAFF. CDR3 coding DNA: TGTGCCAGCAGTCGAGCTAGTTACACTGAAGCTTTCTTT.